These 10 T cell receptor beta chains were sequenced from one sample in a study of lymphopenia after photon versus proton radiotherapy. TCRdb's table, derived via immunoSEQ multiplex PCR, lists solely in-frame clones and lacks some. This table holds over 25,000 clones, roughly 87% found once. Sequenced here: peripheral blood, sampled from a patient treated with proton-based radiotherapy. These receptors originate from a woman aged 55-69 years with cholangiocarcinoma. Some clones in this sample may be carry-over from other donors' samples.

In its sample, this clone was seen once. The genes are TRBV6-5 and TRBJ1-2; D is possibly TRBD1 (5 bases). The V end lost 6 bases, the J end lost 6 bases, and 14 bases lay between the germline ends. The CDR3 length is 13 residues. Germline V gives CDR1 MNHEY, CDR2 SVGAGI. Written as DNA, the CDR3 is TGTGCCAGCAGGGGACTAAAAGGGGATGGCTACACCTTC. This gives the protein CASRGLKGDGYTF.

This sequence joins TRBV5-4 and TRBJ2-5, with 8 bases that match TRBD2. Germline CDR1 and CDR2: SGHNT and YYREEE (reference sequence). This CDR3 is built from 16 residues. The ends lost 2 bases at V and 2 bases at J; junction bases unmatched: 8. The CDR3 bases are TGTGCCAGCAGCTTCACTAGCGGCCAGGGGCAAGAGACCCAGTACTTC. Translating gives CASSFTSGQGQETQYF.

V usage is TRBV28 and J usage is TRBJ1-6; D is uncertain. Trimming pared 8 bases from V and 3 bases from J, leaving 5 bases between. Germline V gene sequence: CDR1 MDHEN, CDR2 SYDVKM. This CDR3 comprises 12 residues. CDR3 amino acids: CASQNYNSPLHF. CDR3 in DNA: TGTGCCAGCCAAAACTATAATTCACCCCTCCACTTT.

The rearrangement joins TRBV28 to TRBJ2-3, with D tentatively TRBD2 (5 bases). V was cut by 5 bases and J by 6 bases, with 12 bases left in between. This CDR3 spans 13 amino acids. The germline V gene encodes CDR1 MDHEN and CDR2 SYDVKM. The CDR3 bases are TGTGCCAGCAGTGGAGGTCGTGCCGATACGCAGTATTTT. Amino acids: CASSGGRADTQYF. Supplemented by reference TRBV28 and TRBJ2-3, the full variable domain reads DVKVTQSSRYLVKRTGEKVFLECVQDMDHENMFWYRQDPGLGLRLIYFSYDVKMKEKGDIPEGYSVSREKKERFSLILESASTNQTSMYLCASSGGRADTQYFGPGTRLTVL.

The chain couples TRBV9 to TRBJ2-2; TRBD2 is a possible D gene (6 bases). Germline V lookup: CDR1 SGDLS, CDR2 YYNGEE. Trimming removed 4 bases at V and 5 bases at J, with 18 bases between. The CDR3 is 16 residues long. This CDR3 is CASSLGGLPVTGELFF. The CDR3 DNA sequence: TGTGCCAGCAGCCTGGGGGGACTGCCAGTTACCGGGGAGCTGTTTTTT. Complete variable domain (other parts from reference TRBV9 and TRBJ2-2): DSGVTQTPKHLITATGQRVTLRCSPRSGDLSVYWYQQSLDQGLQFLIQYYNGEERAKGNILERFSAQQFPDLHSELNLSSLELGDSALYFCASSLGGLPVTGELFFGEGSRLTVL.

The chain combines TRBV27 with TRBJ1-4; no definite D call. CDR3 size: 14 residues. Germline V gene lookup returns CDR1 MNHEY and CDR2 SMNVEV (reference sequence). V shed 3 bases and J shed 6 bases, with 11 bases lying between them. The DNA for the CDR3 is TGTGCCAGCAGTTTTGGCGGAAAATATGAAAAACTGTTTTTT. Protein sequence: CASSFGGKYEKLFF.

The rearrangement links TRBV18 to TRBJ1-2; D perhaps matches TRBD1 (5 bases). V was cut by 2 bases and J by 3 bases, with 10 bases left in between. The germline V gene has CDR1 KGHSH and CDR2 LQKENI. The CDR3 length is 14 residues. CDR3 residues: CASSPGTAYYGYTF. The DNA for the CDR3 is TGTGCCAGCTCACCAGGGACGGCCTACTATGGCTACACCTTC.

The CDR3 region is CASRPLGSGANVLTF. The CDR3 nucleotides are TGTGCCAGCAGGCCGTTGGGATCTGGGGCCAACGTCCTGACTTTC. The chain carries TRBV6-6 and TRBJ2-6; D is undetermined. The CDR3 length is 15 residues. Germline assignment: CDR1 MNHNY and CDR2 SVGAGI (reference sequence). Trimming shortened V by 6 bases and J by 1 base, and 10 bases separated the two germline ends.

This sequence joins TRBV7-6 and TRBJ2-3; D may be TRBD1 (6 bases). The V gene lost 1 base and the J gene lost 7 bases, with 18 bases spanning the gap. The length of the CDR3 is 16 residues. Germline V gene lookup returns CDR1 SGHVS and CDR2 FNYEAQ. The CDR3 nucleotides read TGTGCCAGCAGCTTAGTTCACGAGGCAGGGGTAAATACGCAGTATTTT. This translates into CASSLVHEAGVNTQYF.

The V call is TRBV7-2, the J call TRBJ2-2; 7 bases align to TRBD2. The V segment lost 1 base and the J segment 6 bases; nucleotides outside the gene matches: 8. There are 16 residues in the CDR3. CDR1 SGHTA and CDR2 FQGNSA come from the germline V gene. DNA of the CDR3: TGTGCCAGCAGCTTAGGGGGGGGATACCCCCCCGGGGAGCTGTTTTTT. Its protein is CASSLGGGYPPGELFF.